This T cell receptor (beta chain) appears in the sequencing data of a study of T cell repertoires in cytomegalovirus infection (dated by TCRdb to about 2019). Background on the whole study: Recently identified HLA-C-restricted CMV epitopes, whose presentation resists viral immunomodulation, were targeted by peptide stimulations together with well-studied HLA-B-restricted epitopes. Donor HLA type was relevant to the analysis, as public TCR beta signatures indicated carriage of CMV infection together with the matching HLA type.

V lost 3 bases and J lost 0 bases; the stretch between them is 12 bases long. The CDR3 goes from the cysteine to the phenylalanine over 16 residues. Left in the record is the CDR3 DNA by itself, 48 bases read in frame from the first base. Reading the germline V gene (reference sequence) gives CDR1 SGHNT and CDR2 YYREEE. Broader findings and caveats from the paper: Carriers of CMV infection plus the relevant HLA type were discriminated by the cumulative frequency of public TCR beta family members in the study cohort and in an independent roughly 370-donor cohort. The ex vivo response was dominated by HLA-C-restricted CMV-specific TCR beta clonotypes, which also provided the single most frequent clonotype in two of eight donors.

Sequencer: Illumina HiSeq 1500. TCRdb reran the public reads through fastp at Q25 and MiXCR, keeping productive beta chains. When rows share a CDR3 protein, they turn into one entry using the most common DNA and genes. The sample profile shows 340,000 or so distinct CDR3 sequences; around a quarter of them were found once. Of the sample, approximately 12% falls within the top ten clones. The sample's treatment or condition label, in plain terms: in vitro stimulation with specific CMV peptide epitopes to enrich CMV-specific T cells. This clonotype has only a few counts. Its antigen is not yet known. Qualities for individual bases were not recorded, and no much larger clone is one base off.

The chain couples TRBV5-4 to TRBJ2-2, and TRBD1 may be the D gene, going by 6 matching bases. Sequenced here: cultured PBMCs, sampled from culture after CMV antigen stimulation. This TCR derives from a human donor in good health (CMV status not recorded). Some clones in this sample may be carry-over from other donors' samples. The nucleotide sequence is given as TGTGCCAGCAGCTCGGGACAAATAGCGAACACCGGGGAGCTGTTTTTT. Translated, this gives CASSSGQIANTGELFF.